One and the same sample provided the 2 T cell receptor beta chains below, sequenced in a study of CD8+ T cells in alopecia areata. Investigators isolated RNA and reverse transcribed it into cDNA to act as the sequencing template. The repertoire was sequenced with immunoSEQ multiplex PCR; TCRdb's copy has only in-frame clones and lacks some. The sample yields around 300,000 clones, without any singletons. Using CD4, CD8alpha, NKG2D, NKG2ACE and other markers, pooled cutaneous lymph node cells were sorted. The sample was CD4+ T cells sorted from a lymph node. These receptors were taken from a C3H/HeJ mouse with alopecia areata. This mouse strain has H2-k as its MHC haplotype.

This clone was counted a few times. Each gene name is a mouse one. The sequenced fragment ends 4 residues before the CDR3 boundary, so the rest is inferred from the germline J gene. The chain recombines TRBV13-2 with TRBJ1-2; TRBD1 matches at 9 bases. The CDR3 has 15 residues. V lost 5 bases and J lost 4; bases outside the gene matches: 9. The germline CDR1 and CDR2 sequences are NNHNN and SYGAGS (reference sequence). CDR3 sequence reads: CASGEQGAFGSDYTF. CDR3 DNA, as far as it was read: TGTGCCAGCGGGGAACAGGGGGCTTTCGGCTCC.

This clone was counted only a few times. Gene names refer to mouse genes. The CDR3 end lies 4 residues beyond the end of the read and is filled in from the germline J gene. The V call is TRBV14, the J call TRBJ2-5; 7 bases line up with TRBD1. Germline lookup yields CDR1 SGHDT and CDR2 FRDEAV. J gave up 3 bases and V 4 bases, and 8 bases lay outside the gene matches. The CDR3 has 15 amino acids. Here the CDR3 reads CASSHDREAQDTQYF. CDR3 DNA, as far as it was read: TGTGCCAGCAGTCACGACAGGGAGGCACAAGAC.